This T cell receptor (beta chain) comes out of a study of response to subunit inactivated influenza vaccine. Notes on the study in general: Each seasonal flu vaccination may recruit only limited new T cells, authors suggested.

Remarks on this clonotype: Its specificity is not known.

TCRdb redid the calling of the RT-PCR reads with MiXCR, one entry per CDR3 protein. This repertoire shows about 190,000 distinct CDR3 sequences, around 15% found once; its top ten account for 26%. Sequencing was performed on CD8+ T cells sorted from PBMCs, taken 4 to 6 days after vaccination. The source of this sequence is a man aged 50-59 years who received an inactivated influenza vaccine.

Here the CDR3 DNA reads TGTGCCACCAGTAAACGACCGGGACAGGGGAACGGGGAGCTGTTTTTT. This encodes CATSKRPGQGNGELFF. This chain connects TRBV24-1 to TRBJ2-2; 10 nucleotides match TRBD1. The CDR3 runs 16 residues. J was trimmed by 7 bases and V by 6 bases; bases with no gene match: 10. Germline V lookup: CDR1 KGHDR, CDR2 SFDVKD.